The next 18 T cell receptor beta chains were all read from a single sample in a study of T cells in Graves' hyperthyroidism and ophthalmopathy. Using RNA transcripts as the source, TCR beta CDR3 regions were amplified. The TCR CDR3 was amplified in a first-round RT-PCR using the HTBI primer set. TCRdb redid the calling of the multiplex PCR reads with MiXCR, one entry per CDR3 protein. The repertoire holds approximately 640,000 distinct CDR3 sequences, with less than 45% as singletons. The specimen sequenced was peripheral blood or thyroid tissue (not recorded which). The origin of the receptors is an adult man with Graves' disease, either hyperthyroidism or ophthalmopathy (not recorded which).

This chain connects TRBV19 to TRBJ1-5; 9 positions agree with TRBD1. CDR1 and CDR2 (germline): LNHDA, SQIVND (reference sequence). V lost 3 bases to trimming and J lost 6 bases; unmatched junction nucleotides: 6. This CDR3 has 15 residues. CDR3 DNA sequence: TGTGCCAGTAGTATCCGGACAGGGGAACTTCAGCCCCAGCATTTT. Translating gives CASSIRTGELQPQHF.

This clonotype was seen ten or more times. The CDR3 protein is CASTSRYGYTF. The CDR3 bases are TGTGCCAGCACCAGCAGATACGGCTACACCTTC. The chain joins TRBV2 to TRBJ1-2, with D uncertain. The CDR3 length is 11 residues. Trimming took off 7 bases at V and 8 bases at J, with 11 bases between the two ends. Germline CDR1 is SNHLY and CDR2 is FYNNEI.

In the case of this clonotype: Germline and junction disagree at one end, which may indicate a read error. CDR3: CASSEETPGQYSNQPQHF. The DNA of the CDR3 is TGTGCCAGCAGTGAGGAAACACCGGGACAGTATAGCAATCAGCCCCAGCATTTT. J is TRBJ1-5 and V is TRBV24-1, with 7 bases that match TRBD1. The CDR3 is 18 amino acids. Germline loops: CDR1 KGHDR, CDR2 SFDVKD.

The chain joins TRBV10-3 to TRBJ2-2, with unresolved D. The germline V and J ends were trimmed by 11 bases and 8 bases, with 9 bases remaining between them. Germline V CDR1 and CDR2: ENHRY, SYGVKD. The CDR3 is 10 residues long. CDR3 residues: CALWIGELFF. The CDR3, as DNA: TGTGCCCTATGGATTGGGGAGCTGTTTTTT.

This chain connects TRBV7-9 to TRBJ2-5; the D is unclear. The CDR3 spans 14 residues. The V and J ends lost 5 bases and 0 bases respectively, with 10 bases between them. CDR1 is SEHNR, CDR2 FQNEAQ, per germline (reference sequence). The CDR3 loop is CASSQMTHQETQYF. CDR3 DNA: TGTGCCAGCAGCCAAATGACACACCAAGAGACCCAGTACTTC.

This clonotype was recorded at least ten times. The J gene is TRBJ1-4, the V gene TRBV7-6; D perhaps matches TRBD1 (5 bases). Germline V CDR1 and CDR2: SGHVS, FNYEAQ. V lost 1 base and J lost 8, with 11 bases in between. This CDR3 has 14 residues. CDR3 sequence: CASSLEGPWEKLFF. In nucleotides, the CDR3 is TGTGCCAGCAGCTTAGAGGGACCATGGGAAAAACTGTTTTTT. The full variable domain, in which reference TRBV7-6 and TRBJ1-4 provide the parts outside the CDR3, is GAGVSQSPRYKVTKRGQDVALRCDPISGHVSLYWYRQALGQGPEFLTYFNYEAQQDKSGLPNDRFSAERPEGSISTLTIQRTEQRDSAMYRCASSLEGPWEKLFFGSGTQLSVL.

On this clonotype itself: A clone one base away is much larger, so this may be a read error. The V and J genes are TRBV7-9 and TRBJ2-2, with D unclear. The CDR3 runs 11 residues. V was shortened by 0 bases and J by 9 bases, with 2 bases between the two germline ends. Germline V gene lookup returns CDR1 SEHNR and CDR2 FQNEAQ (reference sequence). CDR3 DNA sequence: TGTGCCAGCAGCTTAGCCAGGGAGCTGTTTTTT. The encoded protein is CASSLARELFF.

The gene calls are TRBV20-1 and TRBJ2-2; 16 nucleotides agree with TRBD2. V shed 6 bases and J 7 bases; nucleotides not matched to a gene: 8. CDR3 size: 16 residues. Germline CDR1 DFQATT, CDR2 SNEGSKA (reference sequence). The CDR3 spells CSAQGLAGGPGGELFF. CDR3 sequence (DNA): TGCAGTGCCCAGGGACTAGCGGGAGGGCCGGGCGGGGAGCTGTTTTTT.

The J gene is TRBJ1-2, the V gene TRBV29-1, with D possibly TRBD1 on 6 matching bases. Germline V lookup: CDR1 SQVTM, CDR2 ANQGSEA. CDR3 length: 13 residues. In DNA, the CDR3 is TGCAGTGAATTTGGGGGGCCCGCTAATGGCTACACCTTC. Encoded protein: CSEFGGPANGYTF.

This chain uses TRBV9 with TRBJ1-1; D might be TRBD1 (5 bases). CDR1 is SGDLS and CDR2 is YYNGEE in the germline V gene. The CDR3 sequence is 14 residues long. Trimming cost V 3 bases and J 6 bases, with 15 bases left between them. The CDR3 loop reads CASSGGPGGAEAFF. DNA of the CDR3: TGTGCCAGCAGCGGAGGGCCTGGGGGAGCTGAAGCTTTCTTT.

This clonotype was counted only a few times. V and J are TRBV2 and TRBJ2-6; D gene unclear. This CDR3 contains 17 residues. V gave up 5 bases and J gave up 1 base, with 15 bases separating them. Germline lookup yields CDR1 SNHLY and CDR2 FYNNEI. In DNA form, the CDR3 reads TGTGCCAGCAGTTCTACCCGTGGGCATTCTGGGGCCAACGTCCTGACTTTC. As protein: CASSSTRGHSGANVLTF.

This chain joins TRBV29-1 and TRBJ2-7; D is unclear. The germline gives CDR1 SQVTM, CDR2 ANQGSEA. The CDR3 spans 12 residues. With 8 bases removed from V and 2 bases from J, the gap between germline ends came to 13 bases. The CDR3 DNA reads TGCAGCTTGGCCGCAGACCCCTACGAGCAGTACTTC. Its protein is CSLAADPYEQYF.

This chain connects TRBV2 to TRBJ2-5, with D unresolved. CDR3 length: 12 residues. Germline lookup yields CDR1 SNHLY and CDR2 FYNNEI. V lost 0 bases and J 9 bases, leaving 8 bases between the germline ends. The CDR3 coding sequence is TGTGCCAGCAGTGAAGCGCTACAGCCCCAGTACTTC. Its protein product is CASSEALQPQYF. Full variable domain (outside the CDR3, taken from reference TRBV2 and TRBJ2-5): EPEVTQTPSHQVTQMGQEVILRCVPISNHLYFYWYRQILGQKVEFLVSFYNNEISEKSEIFDDQFSVERPDGSNFTLKIRSTKLEDSAMYFCASSEALQPQYFGPGTRLLVL.

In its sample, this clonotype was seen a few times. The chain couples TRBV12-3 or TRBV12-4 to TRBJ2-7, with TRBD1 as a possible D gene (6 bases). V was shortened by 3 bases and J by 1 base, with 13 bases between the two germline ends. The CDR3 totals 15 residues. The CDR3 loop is CASSFGRGISYEQYF. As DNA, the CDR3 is TGTGCCAGCAGTTTCGGCAGGGGAATTTCCTACGAGCAGTACTTC.

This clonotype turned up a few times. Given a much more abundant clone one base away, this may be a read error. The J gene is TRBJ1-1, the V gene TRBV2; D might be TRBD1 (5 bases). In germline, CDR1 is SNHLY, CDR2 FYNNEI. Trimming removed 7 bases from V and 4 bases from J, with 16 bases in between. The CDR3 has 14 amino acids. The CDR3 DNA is TGTGCCAGCACTGCCCGCGGCGGGGGCACTGAAGCTTTCTTT. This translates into CASTARGGGTEAFF.

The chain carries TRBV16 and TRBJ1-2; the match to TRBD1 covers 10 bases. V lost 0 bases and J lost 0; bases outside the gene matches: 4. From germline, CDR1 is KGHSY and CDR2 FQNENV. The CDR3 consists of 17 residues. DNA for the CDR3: TGTGCCAGCAGCCAATCGGGACAGGGGCTCGCTAACTATGGCTACACCTTC. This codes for CASSQSGQGLANYGYTF.

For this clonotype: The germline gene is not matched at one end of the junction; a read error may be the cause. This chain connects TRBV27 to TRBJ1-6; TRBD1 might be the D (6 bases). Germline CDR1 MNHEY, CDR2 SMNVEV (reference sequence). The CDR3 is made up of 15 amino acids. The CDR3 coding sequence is TGTGCCAGCAGTGTATCAGGGGTCCAAGGATCACCCCTCCACTTT. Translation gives CASSVSGVQGSPLHF.

The DNA for the CDR3 is TGTGCCAGTAGTATAGAGTCAGGGGGCGACTATGGCTACACCTTC. This translates into CASSIESGGDYGYTF. The V gene is TRBV19, the J gene TRBJ1-2, with TRBD1 identical over 8 bases. Germline trimming cut 0 bases from V and 3 bases from J; bases unmatched to any gene: 3. The CDR3 consists of 15 residues. From germline, CDR1 is LNHDA and CDR2 SQIVND (reference sequence).